A single sample gave rise to the 2 T cell receptor beta chains below, sequenced in a study of OX40 agonist ivuxolimab in advanced cancers. Repertoires were generated with immunoSEQ multiplex PCR, while TCRdb's copy carries only in-frame clones and drops some. The sample includes approximately 79,000 clones, 65% to 90% of them seen just once. This material consisted of CD4+ or CD8+ T cells sorted from blood, taken in a trial of the OX40 agonist ivuxolimab. Receptors originate from an adult with an advanced solid tumor such as melanoma, head and neck, liver or kidney cancer.

The chain couples TRBV14 to TRBJ2-3, with D tentatively TRBD2 (6 bases). The V end was cut by 5 bases, the J end by 2 bases, with 17 bases between. The CDR3 sequence is 16 residues long. Germline V gene data show CDR1 as SGHDN and CDR2 as FVKESK. CDR3 amino acids: CASSSFSGRATDTQYF. The CDR3 region has the DNA TGTGCCAGCAGCTCCTTTAGCGGTAGGGCCACAGATACGCAGTATTTT.

This chain links TRBV5-1 with TRBJ1-2; D is ambiguous. The germline V and J ends were trimmed by 8 bases and 2 bases, with 19 bases remaining between them. The CDR3 sequence is 15 residues long. The V gene's germline CDR1 is SGHRS and CDR2 YFSETQ. Written as DNA, the CDR3 is TGCGCCAGTACCATGTCTCCTGGAGCGAACTATGGCTACACCTTC. Protein sequence: CASTMSPGANYGYTF.